What follows are 15 T cell receptor beta chains derived from one specimen sequenced in a study of cytomegalovirus exposure and HLA in healthy donors. The PCR employed 60 Vbeta primers together with 13 Jbeta primers. The method was immunoSEQ multiplex PCR; TCRdb's version includes in-frame clones alone and lacks a portion of them. There are roughly 92,000 clones in the sample; 7.6% occur only once, and roughly 2.1% lies in the top ten. Sample: PBMCs. The source of these receptors is a man aged 45-65 years in good health and CMV-seronegative.

A few counts support this clone. The rearrangement uses TRBV9 and TRBJ2-5; 8 bases match TRBD2. There are 15 residues in the CDR3. V lost 4 bases, J lost 2 bases, and 7 bases stayed unmatched. The V gene's germline CDR1 is SGDLS and CDR2 YYNGEE. The DNA for the CDR3 is TGTGCCAGCAGCTTTAGCGGGGTTTCTCAAGAGACCCAGTACTTC. It translates to CASSFSGVSQETQYF.

V gene TRBV19 combines with J gene TRBJ1-2; 7 bases are a match to TRBD1. Germline CDR1 reads LNHDA; CDR2 reads SQIVND (reference sequence). The trim removed 3 bases at V and 12 bases at J, leaving 7 bases unmatched. CDR3 length: 12 residues. This CDR3 reads CASSMPGQTNTF. In DNA, the CDR3 is TGTGCCAGTAGTATGCCGGGACAGACTAACACCTTC.

This clone was observed a handful of times. This chain connects TRBV28 to TRBJ1-6, with D perhaps matching TRBD1 (5 bases). Trimming took 5 bases from V and 4 from J, leaving 12 bases between them. Germline values: CDR1 MDHEN, CDR2 SYDVKM. The CDR3 has 15 residues. CDR3 sequence (DNA): TGTGCCAGCAGTCAAGACGGGGGATATAATTCACCCCTCCACTTT. The encoded protein is CASSQDGGYNSPLHF. The whole variable domain, filled in from reference TRBV28 and TRBJ1-6, reads DVKVTQSSRYLVKRTGEKVFLECVQDMDHENMFWYRQDPGLGLRLIYFSYDVKMKEKGDIPEGYSVSREKKERFSLILESASTNQTSMYLCASSQDGGYNSPLHFGNGTRLTVT.

In its sample, this clone was seen a few times. The chain employs TRBV7-2 and TRBJ2-7, with TRBD1 matching 10 bases. V trimming: 0 bases; J trimming: 3 bases; junction bases outside the gene matches: 5. The CDR3 loop spans 16 amino acids. Germline V lookup: CDR1 SGHTA, CDR2 FQGNSA. CDR3 sequence (DNA): TGTGCCAGCAGCTTAGCTGGGGGGACAGGGGACTACGAGCAGTACTTC. Its translation is CASSLAGGTGDYEQYF.

The V gene is TRBV19, the J gene TRBJ2-2; a possible D gene is TRBD2 (5 bases). The V end lost 6 bases, the J end lost 3 bases, and 14 bases lay between the germline ends. Germline CDR1 is LNHDA and CDR2 is SQIVND (reference sequence). This CDR3 has 15 residues. The CDR3 loop reads CASRTGSRDTGELFF. CDR3 bases: TGTGCCAGTAGGACGGGGTCTCGGGACACCGGGGAGCTGTTTTTT.

V and J are TRBV7-6 and TRBJ2-5; TRBD2 agrees at 12 bases. The CDR3 runs 14 residues. The ends lost 5 bases at V and 5 bases at J; junction bases unmatched: 3. Germline V gene sequence: CDR1 SGHVS, CDR2 FNYEAQ. DNA of the CDR3: TGTGCCAGCAGCCCTAGCGGGGGGGCGGAGACCCAGTACTTC. Translating it yields CASSPSGGAETQYF.

The chain has TRBV28 and TRBJ1-1; the D is unclear. The CDR3 consists of 14 residues. The germline CDR1 and CDR2 sequences are MDHEN and SYDVKM. V lost 6 bases, J lost 1 base, and 12 bases lay in between. This CDR3 reads CASSRSGWNTEAFF. CDR3 DNA: TGTGCCAGCAGCCGCTCTGGCTGGAACACTGAAGCTTTCTTT.

A few counts support this clone. CDR3 loop: CASSFNRYSNQPQHF. DNA of the CDR3: TGTGCCAGCAGTTTTAACAGGTATAGCAATCAGCCCCAGCATTTT. The rearrangement uses TRBV28 and TRBJ1-5, with TRBD1 as a possible D gene (5 bases). This CDR3 region has 15 residues. Deletions cut 3 bases from V and 0 bases from J, with 9 bases between. The germline V gene has CDR1 MDHEN and CDR2 SYDVKM.

Details on this clone: At the DNA level, this CDR3 is encoded by other sequences in the same sample as well. V gene TRBV7-9 combines with J gene TRBJ2-3; TRBD1 agrees at 7 bases. The CDR3 covers 15 residues. Losses at the gene ends were 0 bases for V and 1 base for J; bases not matched to a gene: 1. CDR1 is SEHNR, CDR2 FQNEAQ, per germline (reference sequence). CDR3 in amino acids: CASSLATGGTDTQYF. The DNA of the CDR3 is TGTGCCAGCAGCTTAGCTACAGGGGGCACAGATACGCAGTATTTT.

This clone came up a few times. The V call is TRBV28, the J call TRBJ1-1; 7 nucleotides align to TRBD1. The CDR3 consists of 13 residues. In germline, CDR1 is MDHEN, CDR2 SYDVKM. Trimming removed 6 bases from V and 3 bases from J; junction bases left unmatched: 4. DNA of the CDR3: TGTGCCAGCAGGGACAGGTTGGACACTGAAGCTTTCTTT. Amino acid sequence: CASRDRLDTEAFF.

This clone was seen more than once but under ten times. The chain links TRBV29-1 to TRBJ2-1; 12 bases are a match to TRBD2. V was pared by 7 bases and J by 10 bases, with 11 bases of the junction left unmatched. The CDR3 contains 14 residues. Germline values: CDR1 SQVTM, CDR2 ANQGSEA. The CDR3 region has the DNA TGCAGCGCGGGACCTAGCGGGGGGGCAGGGGAGCAGTTCTTC. Its translation is CSAGPSGGAGEQFF.

V and J are TRBV9 and TRBJ1-4; D unclear. In germline, CDR1 is SGDLS, CDR2 YYNGEE. The CDR3 spans 14 residues. V shed 3 bases and J shed 6 bases, with 12 bases lying between them. In nucleotides, the CDR3 is TGTGCCAGCAGCGGGGAGGAAATGGATGAAAAACTGTTTTTT. This translates into CASSGEEMDEKLFF. The variable domain in full, completed from reference TRBV9 and TRBJ1-4, reads DSGVTQTPKHLITATGQRVTLRCSPRSGDLSVYWYQQSLDQGLQFLIQYYNGEERAKGNILERFSAQQFPDLHSELNLSSLELGDSALYFCASSGEEMDEKLFFGSGTQLSVL.

Only a few counts were recorded for this clone. This rearrangement joins TRBV19 to TRBJ2-3; 7 positions agree with TRBD2. The CDR3 has 16 residues. CDR1 and CDR2 (germline): LNHDA, SQIVND (reference sequence). Trimming at V came to 8 bases and at J to 1 base, leaving 12 bases not matched to a gene. The CDR3 reads CASRRLERGGTDTQYF. The CDR3 nucleotides read TGTGCCAGTCGGCGGTTGGAGCGGGGTGGCACAGATACGCAGTATTTT.

The chain uses TRBV30 and TRBJ2-7; 7 bases are shared with TRBD2. The CDR3 is 13 residues long. With V trimmed by 0 bases and J by 4 bases, 3 bases remained unmatched. Germline values: CDR1 GTSNPN, CDR2 SVGIG (reference sequence). DNA of the CDR3: TGTGCCTGGAGTGTGCAAGCGGGATACGAGCAGTACTTC. As protein: CAWSVQAGYEQYF.

The V call is TRBV9, the J call TRBJ1-1, with TRBD1 as a possible D gene (6 bases). There are 16 residues in the CDR3. The germline V gene has CDR1 SGDLS and CDR2 YYNGEE. V lost 7 bases to trimming and J lost 0 bases, with 19 bases between them. DNA of the CDR3: TGTGCCAGCGCTACCGGGGGGGGCGCGATGAACACTGAAGCTTTCTTT. It is translated as CASATGGGAMNTEAFF.